This TCR beta chain comes out of a study of blood T cell dynamics during melanoma immunotherapy. Study summary: Patients with metastatic melanoma got pembrolizumab or nivolumab-ipilimumab as first-line care.

Study findings and constraints: PBMC repertoires of eventual disease-control patients split at W3 into clonality or diversity gains.

Repertoires were generated with immunoSEQ multiplex PCR, while TCRdb's copy carries only in-frame clones and drops some. Seen here are approximately 11,000 clones, around 90% observed once, and the top ten hold about 25%. The time point was: week 3, after first cycle of checkpoint inhibitor. Sampling occurred pretreatment (T0) and at week 3 (W3), after cycle one of checkpoint blockade. At 12 weeks after first infusion, RECIST 1.1 defined response for most patients. This clone was seen more than once but under ten times. Its cognate antigen is unknown. V was trimmed by 0 bases and J by 7 bases, leaving 12 bases between them. The CDR3 runs to 14 residues. Germline V gene sequence: CDR1 MNHEY, CDR2 SVGAGI.

Sequenced here: blood, sampled from a patient treated with checkpoint blockade. V and J are TRBV6-5 and TRBJ1-2; perhaps TRBD1 as D (5 bases). This TCR was sampled from a human donor with melanoma. In DNA, the CDR3 is TGTGCCAGCAGTTACTCGGGCAGGGTGGGTGGCTACACCTTC. Translated: CASSYSGRVGGYTF.